This T cell receptor beta chain was identified in a study of beta chain features in type 1 diabetes. Findings of the study overall: The study found moderately but significantly shorter TCRB CDR3s in all four CD4+ subsets of Type 1 diabetes patients. In these data, an HLA type influence on TCRB rearrangement remained unresolved.

V lost 3 bases and J 6 bases, leaving 18 bases between the germline ends. The CDR3 is 16 amino acids. Every bit of the isolated RNA underwent reverse transcription, so sequencing read expressed TCRB transcripts. Libraries were prepared by immunoSEQ multiplex PCR; TCRdb keeps only in-frame clonotypes and omits some of them. The sample shows 120,000 or so clones, roughly a sixth of them seen only once. CD45RO/CCR7/CD25/CD127/CD95/CD27 staining was used to isolate CD4+ naive, central memory, regulatory and stem cell-like memory cells by sorting. In the case of this clone: The antigen is undetermined.

This TCR was recovered from a man aged 18 to 30 with type 1 diabetes. Sequencing was carried out using central memory CD4+ T cells from blood. The gene calls are TRBV23-1 and TRBJ1-5; D is perhaps TRBD1 (5 bases). TRBV23-1 is an ORF for which the function is uncertain. The DNA of the CDR3 is TGCGCCAGCAGTCAGTTTATAGGCAGGGAGGGTCAGCCCCAGCATTTT. Amino acid sequence: CASSQFIGREGQPQHF.